This section outlines one T cell receptor (beta chain) sequence together with its context. V was cut by 2 bases and J by 2 bases, with 19 bases left in between. The germline CDR1 and CDR2 sequences are WSHSY and SAAADI. The CDR3 covers 18 residues. Only in-frame clones appear in the TCRdb table, and some are missing; sequencing was by immunoSEQ multiplex PCR. The table has roughly 450,000 clones, over 75% seen once; the top ten hold 12%. This entry is derived from a study of Ad26.COV2.S vaccination and SARS-CoV-2 variants. Treatment denoted: 19 received Ad26.COV2.S at low or high dose, single or two shots; about 5 received placebo; per-sample allocation not given. Specimens were obtained on day 63 following the first vaccine or placebo injection.

The sequence was collected from a person between 18 and 60 years old who received the Ad26.COV2.S COVID-19 vaccine or a placebo. V usage is TRBV10-2 and J usage is TRBJ2-1; D ambiguous. The sequencing here drew on peripheral blood, taken in a trial of Ad26.COV2.S vaccine versus placebo. CDR3 sequence: CASSEDPIIEDTYNEQFF. CDR3 DNA: TGCGCCAGCAGTGAGGACCCGATAATTGAAGATACCTACAATGAGCAGTTCTTC.